This paragraph reports one T cell receptor beta chain. Its matching antigen is unknown. Clones were read by immunoSEQ multiplex PCR, and TCRdb kept only the in-frame ones, dropping some. The top ten hold roughly 0.5% of the sample, which has approximately 270,000 clones, about 94% seen once. CDR1 SGHNT and CDR2 YYREEE come from the germline V gene (reference sequence). This CDR3 has 15 amino acids. Trimming left V 0 bases short and J 4 bases short, with 14 bases between. The data belong to a study of T cell responses to AZD1222 COVID-19 vaccine. General observations from the study: Only 6 or 7 individuals given AZD1222 were seropositive at baseline. Vaccine-related CD4 TCRs covered spike, predominating at 160-218 and 743-854.

V and J are TRBV5-4 and TRBJ2-7; TRBD1 might be the D (6 bases). The specimen comprised peripheral blood, sampled 28 days after the second AZD1222 dose. This clonotype was sampled from an adult who received the AZD1222 COVID-19 vaccine. CDR3 in DNA: TGTGCCAGCAGCTTGGGATCAGGGGCGATTTACGAGCAGTACTTC. Its translation: CASSLGSGAIYEQYF.